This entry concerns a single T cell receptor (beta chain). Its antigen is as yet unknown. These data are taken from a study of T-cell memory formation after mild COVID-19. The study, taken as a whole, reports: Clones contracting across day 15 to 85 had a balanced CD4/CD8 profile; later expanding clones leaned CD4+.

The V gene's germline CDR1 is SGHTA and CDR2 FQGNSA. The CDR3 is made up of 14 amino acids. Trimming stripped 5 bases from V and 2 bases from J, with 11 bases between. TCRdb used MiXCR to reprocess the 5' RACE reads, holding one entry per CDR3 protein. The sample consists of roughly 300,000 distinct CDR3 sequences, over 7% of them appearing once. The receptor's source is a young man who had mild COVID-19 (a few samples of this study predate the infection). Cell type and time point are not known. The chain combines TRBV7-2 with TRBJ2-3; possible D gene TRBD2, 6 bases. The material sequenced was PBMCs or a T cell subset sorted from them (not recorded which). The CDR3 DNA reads TGTGCCAGCAGCCAAGGACTATCCACAGATACGCAGTATTTT. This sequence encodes CASSQGLSTDTQYF.